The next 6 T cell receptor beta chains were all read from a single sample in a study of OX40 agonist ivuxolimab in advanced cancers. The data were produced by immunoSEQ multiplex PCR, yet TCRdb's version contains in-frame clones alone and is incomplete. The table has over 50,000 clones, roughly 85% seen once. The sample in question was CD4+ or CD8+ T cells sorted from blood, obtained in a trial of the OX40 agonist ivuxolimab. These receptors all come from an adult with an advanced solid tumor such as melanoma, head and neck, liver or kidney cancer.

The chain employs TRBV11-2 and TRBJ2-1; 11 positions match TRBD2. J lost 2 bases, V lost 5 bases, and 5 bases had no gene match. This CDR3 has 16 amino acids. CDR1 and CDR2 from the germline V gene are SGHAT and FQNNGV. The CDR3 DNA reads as TGTGCCAGCAGCCAAACGGGACTAGCGGCCTACAATGAGCAGTTCTTC. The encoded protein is CASSQTGLAAYNEQFF.

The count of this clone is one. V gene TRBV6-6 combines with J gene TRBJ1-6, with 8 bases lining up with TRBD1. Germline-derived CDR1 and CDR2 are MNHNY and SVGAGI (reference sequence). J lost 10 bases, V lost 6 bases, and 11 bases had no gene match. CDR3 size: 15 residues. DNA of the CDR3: TGTGCCAGCAGCATCGACAGGGGAGGTGGCTCACCCCTCCACTTT. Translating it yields CASSIDRGGGSPLHF.

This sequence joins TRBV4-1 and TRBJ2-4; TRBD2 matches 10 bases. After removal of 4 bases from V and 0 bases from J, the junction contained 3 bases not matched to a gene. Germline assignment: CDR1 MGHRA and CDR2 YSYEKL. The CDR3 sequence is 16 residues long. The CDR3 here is CASSPSGRLAKNIQYF. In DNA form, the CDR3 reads TGCGCCAGCAGCCCTAGCGGGAGATTAGCCAAAAACATTCAGTACTTC.

CDR3 DNA sequence: TGTGCCAGCAGTTATCGACAGAGTCTTAGCAATCAGCCCCAGCATTTT. Its protein product is CASSYRQSLSNQPQHF. This chain connects TRBV6-6 to TRBJ1-5; weak D call: TRBD1 (5 bases). CDR1 MNHNY and CDR2 SVGAGI come from the germline V gene (reference sequence). Trimming left V 3 bases short and J 0 bases short, with 12 bases between. The CDR3 totals 16 residues.

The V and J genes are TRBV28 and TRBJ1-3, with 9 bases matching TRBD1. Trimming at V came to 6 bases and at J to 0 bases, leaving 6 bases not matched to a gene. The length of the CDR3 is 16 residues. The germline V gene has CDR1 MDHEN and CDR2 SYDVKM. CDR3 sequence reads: CASSATGGLSGNTIYF. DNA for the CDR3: TGTGCCAGCAGCGCGACAGGGGGACTCTCTGGAAACACCATATATTTT.

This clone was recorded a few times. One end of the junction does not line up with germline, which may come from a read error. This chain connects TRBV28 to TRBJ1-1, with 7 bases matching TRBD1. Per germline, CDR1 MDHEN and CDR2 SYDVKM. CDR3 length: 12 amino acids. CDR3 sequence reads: CASSLGTARRGF. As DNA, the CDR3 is TGTGCCAGCAGCCTAGGGACAGCGAGACGTGGGTTT. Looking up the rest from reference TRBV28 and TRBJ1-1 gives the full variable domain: DVKVTQSSRYLVKRTGEKVFLECVQDMDHENMFWYRQDPGLGLRLIYFSYDVKMKEKGDIPEGYSVSREKKERFSLILESASTNQTSMYLCASSLGTARRGFGQGTRLTVV.